This passage covers 16 T cell receptor beta chains from one sample sequenced in a study of cytomegalovirus exposure and HLA in healthy donors. The PCR used 60 Vbeta and 13 Jbeta primers. The table came from immunoSEQ multiplex PCR; TCRdb's copy has only in-frame clones and leaves some out. Among some 190,000 clones, 80% were seen once, and the ten largest hold 1.9%. The source material was PBMCs. All receptors come from a woman aged 30 to 39 in good health and CMV-seronegative.

The DNA of the CDR3 is TGTGCCACCACGCGGGACAGGGGGTCGGAAAAACTGTTTTTT. It yields the protein CATTRDRGSEKLFF. The gene calls are TRBV15 and TRBJ1-4, with 11 nucleotides matching TRBD1. The CDR3 loop spans 14 amino acids. The trim removed 7 bases at V and 8 bases at J, leaving 6 bases unmatched. Germline assignment: CDR1 LNHNV and CDR2 YYDKDF (reference sequence).

This clone has a single count. This rearrangement joins TRBV7-9 to TRBJ2-7; D may be TRBD2 (6 bases). V lost 5 bases and J 2 bases, leaving 10 bases between the germline ends. CDR1 is SEHNR and CDR2 is FQNEAQ in the germline V gene (reference sequence). The CDR3 extends over 13 amino acids. CDR3: CASSRPGAYEQYF. The CDR3 nucleotides are TGTGCCAGCAGCCGGCCGGGGGCCTACGAGCAGTACTTC.

The CDR3 nucleotides read TGTGCCAGCAGCCGAGTCGGACTAGCGGGGGGGCCGAATACAGATACGCAGTATTTT. This sequence encodes CASSRVGLAGGPNTDTQYF. This rearrangement joins TRBV4-2 to TRBJ2-3; 15 positions match TRBD2. The germline V gene has CDR1 LGHNA and CDR2 YNFKEQ. V dropped 4 bases and J dropped 3; count of bases not matched to a gene: 11. This CDR3 contains 19 residues.

The gene calls are TRBV25-1 and TRBJ1-6; possibly TRBD1 for D (5 bases). The length of the CDR3 is 18 residues. The germline V and J ends were trimmed by 6 bases and 0 bases, with 18 bases remaining between them. Germline values: CDR1 MGHDK, CDR2 SYGVNS. Here the CDR3 DNA reads TGTGCCAGCAGCTGGGGCAGGCACGATAGCTCCTATAATTCACCCCTCCACTTT. This translates into CASSWGRHDSSYNSPLHF.

J is TRBJ2-3 and V is TRBV5-1, with TRBD2 matching over 9 bases. V lost 5 bases, J lost 0 bases, and 10 bases stayed unmatched. CDR3 length: 17 residues. The germline V gene has CDR1 SGHRS and CDR2 YFSETQ. CDR3 protein: CASSLGLAGTSTDTQYF. The CDR3 DNA reads TGCGCCAGCAGTCTGGGGCTAGCGGGGACTAGCACAGATACGCAGTATTTT. Drawing the rest from reference TRBV5-1 and TRBJ2-3, the complete variable domain is KAGVTQTPRYLIKTRGQQVTLSCSPISGHRSVSWYQQTPGQGLQFLFEYFSETQRNKGNFPGRFSGRQFSNSRSEMNVSTLELGDSALYLCASSLGLAGTSTDTQYFGPGTRLTVL.

This chain uses TRBV6-5 with TRBJ1-3; tentatively, D is TRBD1 (5 bases). The CDR3 spans 15 residues. Germline V CDR1 and CDR2: MNHEY, SVGAGI. The V gene lost 9 bases and the J gene lost 3 bases, with 18 bases spanning the gap. The chain's CDR3 is CASPARGWDGNTIYF. Here the CDR3 DNA reads TGTGCCAGTCCCGCTCGGGGGTGGGATGGAAACACCATATATTTT.

This clone has more than one count but fewer than ten. The chain employs TRBV10-2 and TRBJ2-1; TRBD2 matches at 8 bases. Trimming removed 6 bases from V and 5 bases from J; junction bases left unmatched: 9. The length of the CDR3 is 15 residues. Germline CDR1 is WSHSY and CDR2 is SAAADI. The CDR3 protein is CASSPNPGGDNEQFF. The CDR3 coding sequence is TGCGCCAGCAGCCCCAATCCGGGGGGGGACAATGAGCAGTTCTTC.

The chain links TRBV27 to TRBJ2-5, with 8 nucleotides matching TRBD1. CDR1 is MNHEY and CDR2 is SMNVEV in the germline V gene (reference sequence). The CDR3 spans 15 residues. The junction had 8 bases not matched to a gene; V was cut back by 6 bases and J by 2 bases. The CDR3 DNA follows: TGTGCCAGCAGCCCTTTGGGACAGGTACAAGAGACCCAGTACTTC. Translating it yields CASSPLGQVQETQYF.

This clone was recorded a few times. V gene TRBV5-5 combines with J gene TRBJ1-1; D is unresolved. V dropped 1 base and J dropped 2 bases, with 12 bases sitting between them. This CDR3 is built from 15 residues. Germline V gene lookup returns CDR1 SGHKS and CDR2 YYEKEE (reference sequence). The CDR3 loop reads CASSLPGVGNTEAFF. As DNA, the CDR3 is TGTGCCAGCAGCTTGCCCGGGGTCGGCAACACTGAAGCTTTCTTT.

V usage is TRBV7-9 and J usage is TRBJ1-2, with a possible D match to TRBD1 (6 bases). This CDR3 has 12 residues. V dropped 5 bases and J dropped 8 bases, with 12 bases sitting between them. In germline, CDR1 is SEHNR, CDR2 FQNEAQ (reference sequence). The CDR3 sequence is CASSERTEGYTF. The CDR3 DNA sequence: TGTGCCAGCAGCGAACGGACAGAGGGCTACACCTTC.

V usage is TRBV2 and J usage is TRBJ1-1; D remains ambiguous. Trimming removed 2 bases at V and 2 bases at J, with 9 bases between. CDR1 SNHLY and CDR2 FYNNEI come from the germline V gene. This CDR3 is 14 amino acids long. The CDR3 spells CASSEQVVNTEAFF. As DNA, the CDR3 is TGTGCCAGCAGTGAACAGGTCGTAAACACTGAAGCTTTCTTT.

The J gene is TRBJ2-3, the V gene TRBV5-1; 11 positions match TRBD2. Germline assignment: CDR1 SGHRS and CDR2 YFSETQ. The J segment lost 5 bases and the V segment lost 0 bases, leaving 2 bases of the junction unmatched. CDR3 length equals 15 residues. The CDR3 DNA sequence: TGCGCCAGCAGCTTGGTTAGCGGGGGGGAAGATACGCAGTATTTT. Translated: CASSLVSGGEDTQYF.

This clone has just a few counts. The CDR3 here is CAGDRVNTEAFF. The CDR3, as DNA: TGTGCCGGGGACAGGGTGAACACTGAAGCTTTCTTT. The chain combines TRBV30 with TRBJ1-1; 9 bases are shared with TRBD1. There are 12 residues in the CDR3. Germline-derived CDR1 and CDR2 are GTSNPN and SVGIG (reference sequence). V lost 8 bases and J lost 0; bases outside the gene matches: 1.

J is TRBJ1-3 and V is TRBV6-5, with D maybe TRBD1 (6 bases). Between the trimmed V and J ends, which lost 6 bases and 1 base, there was a span of 7 bases. This CDR3 spans 13 amino acids. CDR1 is MNHEY, CDR2 SVGAGI, per germline. The CDR3 region is CASSTGSGNTIYF. In DNA form, the CDR3 reads TGTGCCAGCAGCACAGGGTCTGGAAACACCATATATTTT.

This chain uses TRBV11-2 with TRBJ2-5; a possible D gene is TRBD2 (6 bases). Germline V CDR1 and CDR2: SGHAT, FQNNGV. The CDR3 extends over 16 amino acids. Trimming stripped 1 base from V and 0 bases from J, with 12 bases between. CDR3 bases: TGTGCCAGCAGCTTAGGGGCGGGGACCTACCAAGAGACCCAGTACTTC. Protein: CASSLGAGTYQETQYF. The full variable domain, with the rest looked up from reference TRBV11-2 and TRBJ2-5, is EAGVAQSPRYKIIEKRQSVAFWCNPISGHATLYWYQQILGQGPKLLIQFQNNGVVDDSQLPKDRFSAERLKGVDSTLKIQPAKLEDSAVYLCASSLGAGTYQETQYFGPGTRLLVL.

The genes are TRBV7-2 and TRBJ1-2, with D perhaps matching TRBD1 (5 bases). The germline CDR1 and CDR2 sequences are SGHTA and FQGNSA. Between the trimmed V and J ends, which lost 10 bases and 10 bases, there was a span of 19 bases. The CDR3 contains 12 residues. CDR3 sequence: CATTQGDPSYTF. In nucleotides, the CDR3 is TGTGCCACTACGCAGGGTGACCCCTCCTACACCTTC.